This TCR beta chain originates from a study of shared clonotypes between healthy human individuals. The junction had 8 bases not matched to a gene; V was cut back by 4 bases and J by 1 base. This CDR3 is 16 amino acids long. In germline, CDR1 is SGHAT, CDR2 FQDESV (reference sequence). The method was immunoSEQ multiplex PCR; TCRdb's version includes in-frame clones alone and lacks a portion of them. Here the sample spans about 2 million clones, roughly 94% being singletons. Naive CD8 cells lacked CD45RO and underwent positive selection for CCR7, leaving out terminally differentiated effector memory CD45RA+ cells.

The rearrangement joins TRBV11-1 to TRBJ2-5; 8 nucleotides align to TRBD2. This TCR was recovered from a man aged 18 to 30 in good health. Sequencing was carried out using naive CD8+ T cells sorted from blood. This CDR3 is CASSWAGGPVQETQYF. CDR3 bases: TGTGCCAGCAGCTGGGCGGGGGGCCCAGTCCAAGAGACCCAGTACTTC.